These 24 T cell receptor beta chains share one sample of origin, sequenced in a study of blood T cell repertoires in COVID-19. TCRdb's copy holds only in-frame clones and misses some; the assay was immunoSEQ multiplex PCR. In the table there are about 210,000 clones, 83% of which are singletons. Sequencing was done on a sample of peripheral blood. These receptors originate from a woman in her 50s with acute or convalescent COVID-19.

CDR3 bases: TGTGCCAGCAGCTTAGGAGAGAAGAAATACGAGCAGTTCTTC. Translation gives CASSLGEKKYEQFF. The V gene is TRBV11-3, the J gene TRBJ2-1; D unclear. Germline CDR1 reads SGHNT; CDR2 reads YENEEA. Trimming cost V 1 base and J 10 bases, with 14 bases left between them. CDR3 length: 14 residues.

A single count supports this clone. The CDR3 is CASSSETSGYEQYF. The CDR3 DNA sequence: TGCGCCAGCAGCTCAGAGACTAGCGGCTACGAGCAGTACTTC. The chain employs TRBV5-1 and TRBJ2-7; TRBD2 aligns across 9 bases. The CDR3 loop spans 14 amino acids. The germline V gene has CDR1 SGHRS and CDR2 YFSETQ. V lost 3 bases to trimming and J lost 3 bases; unmatched junction nucleotides: 4.

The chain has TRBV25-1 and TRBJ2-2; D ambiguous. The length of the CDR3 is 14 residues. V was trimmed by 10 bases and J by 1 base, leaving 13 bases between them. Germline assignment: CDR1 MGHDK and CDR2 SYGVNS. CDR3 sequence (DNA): TGTGCCACCAGACCTCCAGGGAACACCGGGGAGCTGTTTTTT. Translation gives CATRPPGNTGELFF. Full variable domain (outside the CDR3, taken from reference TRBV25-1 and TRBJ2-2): EADIYQTPRYLVIGTGKKITLECSQTMGHDKMYWYQQDPGMELHLIHYSYGVNSTEKGDLSSESTVSRIRTEHFPLTLESARPSHTSQYLCATRPPGNTGELFFGEGSRLTVL.

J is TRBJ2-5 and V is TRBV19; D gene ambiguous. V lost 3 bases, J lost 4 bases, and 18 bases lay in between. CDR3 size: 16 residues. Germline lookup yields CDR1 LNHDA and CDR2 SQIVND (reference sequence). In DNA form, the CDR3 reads TGTGCCAGTAGTATCGGTTTCGGAGTACCCTTAGAGACCCAGTACTTC. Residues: CASSIGFGVPLETQYF.

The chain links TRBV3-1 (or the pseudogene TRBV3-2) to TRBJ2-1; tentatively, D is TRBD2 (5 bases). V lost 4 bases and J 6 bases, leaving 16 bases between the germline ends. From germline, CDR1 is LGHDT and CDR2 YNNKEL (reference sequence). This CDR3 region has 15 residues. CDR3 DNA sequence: TGTGCCAGCAGCCTCGCCACTCATAGCGTCAATGAGCAGTTCTTC. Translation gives CASSLATHSVNEQFF.

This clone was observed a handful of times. This CDR3 is CASSLAGGRSDEQFF. DNA for the CDR3: TGTGCCAGCAGCTTGGCTGGCGGGAGGAGCGATGAGCAGTTCTTC. This chain uses TRBV5-6 with TRBJ2-1; the match to TRBD2 covers 8 bases. Germline assignment: CDR1 SGHDT and CDR2 YYEEEE. The CDR3 is 15 residues long. V lost 0 bases, J lost 8 bases, and 7 bases stayed unmatched.

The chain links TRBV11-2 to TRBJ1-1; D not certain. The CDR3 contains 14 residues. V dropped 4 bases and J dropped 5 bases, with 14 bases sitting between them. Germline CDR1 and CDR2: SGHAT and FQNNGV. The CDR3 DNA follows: TGTGCCAGCAGCTCCGGGGAGGTTCTAACTGAAGCTTTCTTT. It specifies CASSSGEVLTEAFF.

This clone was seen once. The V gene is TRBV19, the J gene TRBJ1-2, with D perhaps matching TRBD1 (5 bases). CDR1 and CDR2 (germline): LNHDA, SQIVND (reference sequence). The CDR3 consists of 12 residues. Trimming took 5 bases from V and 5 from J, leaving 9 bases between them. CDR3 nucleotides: TGTGCCAGTAGTGCCCGACAGTATGGCTACACCTTC. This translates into CASSARQYGYTF.

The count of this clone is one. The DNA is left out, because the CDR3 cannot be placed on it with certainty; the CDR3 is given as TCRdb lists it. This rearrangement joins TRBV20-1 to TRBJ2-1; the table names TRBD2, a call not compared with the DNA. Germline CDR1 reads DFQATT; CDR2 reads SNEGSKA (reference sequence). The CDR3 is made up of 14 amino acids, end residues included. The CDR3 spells CSASPWASGSIRLF.

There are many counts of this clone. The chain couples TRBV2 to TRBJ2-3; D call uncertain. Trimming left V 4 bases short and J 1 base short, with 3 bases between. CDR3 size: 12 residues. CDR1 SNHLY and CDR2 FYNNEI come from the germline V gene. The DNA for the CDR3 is TGTGCCAGCAGTGCCGGCACAGATACGCAGTATTTT. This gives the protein CASSAGTDTQYF.

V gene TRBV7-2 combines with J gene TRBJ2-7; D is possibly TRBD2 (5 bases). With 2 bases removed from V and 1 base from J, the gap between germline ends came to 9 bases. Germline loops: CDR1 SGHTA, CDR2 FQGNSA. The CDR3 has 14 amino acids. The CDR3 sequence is CASSLLAGSYEQYF. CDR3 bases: TGTGCCAGCAGCTTACTAGCAGGATCCTACGAGCAGTACTTC.

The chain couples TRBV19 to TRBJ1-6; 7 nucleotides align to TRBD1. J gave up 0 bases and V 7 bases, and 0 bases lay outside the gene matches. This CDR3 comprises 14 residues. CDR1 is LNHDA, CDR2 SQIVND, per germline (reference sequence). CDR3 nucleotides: TGTGCCAGTACAGGGGGCTCCTATAATTCACCCCTCCACTTT. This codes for CASTGGSYNSPLHF.

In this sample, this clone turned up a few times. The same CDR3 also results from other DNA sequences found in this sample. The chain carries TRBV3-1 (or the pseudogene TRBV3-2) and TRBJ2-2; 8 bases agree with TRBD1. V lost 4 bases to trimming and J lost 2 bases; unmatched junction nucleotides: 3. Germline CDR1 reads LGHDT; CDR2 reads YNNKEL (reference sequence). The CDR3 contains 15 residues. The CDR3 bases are TGTGCCAGCAGCCTCGGACAGGGCAACACCGGGGAGCTGTTTTTT. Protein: CASSLGQGNTGELFF.

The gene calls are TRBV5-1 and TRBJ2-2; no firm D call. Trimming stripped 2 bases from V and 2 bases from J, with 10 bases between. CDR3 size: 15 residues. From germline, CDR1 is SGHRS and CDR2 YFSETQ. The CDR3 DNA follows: TGCGCCAGCAGCTTTTCGTCTTCTAACACCGGGGAGCTGTTTTTT. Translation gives CASSFSSSNTGELFF. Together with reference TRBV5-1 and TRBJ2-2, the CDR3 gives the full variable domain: KAGVTQTPRYLIKTRGQQVTLSCSPISGHRSVSWYQQTPGQGLQFLFEYFSETQRNKGNFPGRFSGRQFSNSRSEMNVSTLELGDSALYLCASSFSSSNTGELFFGEGSRLTVL.

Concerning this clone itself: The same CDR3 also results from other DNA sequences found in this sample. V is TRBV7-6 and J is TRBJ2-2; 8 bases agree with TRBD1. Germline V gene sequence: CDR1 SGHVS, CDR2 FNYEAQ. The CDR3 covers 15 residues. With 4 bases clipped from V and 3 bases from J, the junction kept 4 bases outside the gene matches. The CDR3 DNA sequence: TGTGCCAGCAGCTCCAACAGGGGGGACACCGGGGAGCTGTTTTTT. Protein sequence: CASSSNRGDTGELFF. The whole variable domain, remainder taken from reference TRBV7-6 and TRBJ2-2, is GAGVSQSPRYKVTKRGQDVALRCDPISGHVSLYWYRQALGQGPEFLTYFNYEAQQDKSGLPNDRFSAERPEGSISTLTIQRTEQRDSAMYRCASSSNRGDTGELFFGEGSRLTVL.

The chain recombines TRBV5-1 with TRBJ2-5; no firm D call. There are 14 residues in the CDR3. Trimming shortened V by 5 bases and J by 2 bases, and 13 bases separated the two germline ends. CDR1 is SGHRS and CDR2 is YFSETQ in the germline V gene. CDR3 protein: CASSRSSLQETQYF. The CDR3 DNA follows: TGCGCCAGCAGTCGATCCTCCCTACAAGAGACCCAGTACTTC.

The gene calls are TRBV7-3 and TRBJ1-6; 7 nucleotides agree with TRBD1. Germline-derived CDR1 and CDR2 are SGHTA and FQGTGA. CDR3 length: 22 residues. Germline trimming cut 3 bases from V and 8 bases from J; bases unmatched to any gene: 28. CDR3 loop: CASSFPRTGGAFPGQYYSPLHF. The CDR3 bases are TGTGCCAGCAGCTTCCCCCGGACGGGTGGGGCGTTCCCGGGACAGTACTATTCACCCCTCCACTTT.

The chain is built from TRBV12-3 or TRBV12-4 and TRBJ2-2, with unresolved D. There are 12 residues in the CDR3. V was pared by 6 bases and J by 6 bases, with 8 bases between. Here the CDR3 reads CASSSVAGELFF. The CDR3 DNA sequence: TGTGCCAGCAGCTCAGTCGCCGGGGAGCTGTTTTTT.

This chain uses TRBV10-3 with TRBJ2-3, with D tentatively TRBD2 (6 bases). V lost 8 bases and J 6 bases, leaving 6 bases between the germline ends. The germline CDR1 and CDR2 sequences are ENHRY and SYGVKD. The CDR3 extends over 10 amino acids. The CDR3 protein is CAIAGDTQYF. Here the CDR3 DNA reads TGTGCCATCGCGGGGGATACGCAGTATTTT.

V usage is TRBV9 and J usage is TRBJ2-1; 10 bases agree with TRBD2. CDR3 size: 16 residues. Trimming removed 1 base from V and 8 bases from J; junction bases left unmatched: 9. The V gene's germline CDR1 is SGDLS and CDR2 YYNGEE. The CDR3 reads CASSVSSLAGRDEQFF. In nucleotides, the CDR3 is TGTGCCAGCAGCGTATCCTCACTAGCGGGAAGGGATGAGCAGTTCTTC.

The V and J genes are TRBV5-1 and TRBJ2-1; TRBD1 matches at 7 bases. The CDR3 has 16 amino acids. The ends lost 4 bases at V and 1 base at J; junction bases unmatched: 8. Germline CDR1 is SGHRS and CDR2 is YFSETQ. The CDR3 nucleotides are TGCGCCAGCAGCCCCGATGAGGGGGCTTCCTACAATGAGCAGTTCTTC. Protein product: CASSPDEGASYNEQFF.

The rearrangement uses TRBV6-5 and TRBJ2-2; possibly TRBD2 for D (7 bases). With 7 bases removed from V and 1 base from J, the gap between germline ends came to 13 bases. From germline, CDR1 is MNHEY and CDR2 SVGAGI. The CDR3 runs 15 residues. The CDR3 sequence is CASMGASGNTGELFF. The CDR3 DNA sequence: TGTGCCAGCATGGGGGCTAGCGGGAACACCGGGGAGCTGTTTTTT.

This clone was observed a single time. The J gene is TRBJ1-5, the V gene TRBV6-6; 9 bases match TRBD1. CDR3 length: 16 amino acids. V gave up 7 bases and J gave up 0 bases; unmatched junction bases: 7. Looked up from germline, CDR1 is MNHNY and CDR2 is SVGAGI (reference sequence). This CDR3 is CASTVSTGGSNQPQHF. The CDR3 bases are TGTGCCAGCACCGTTTCGACAGGGGGTAGCAATCAGCCCCAGCATTTT.

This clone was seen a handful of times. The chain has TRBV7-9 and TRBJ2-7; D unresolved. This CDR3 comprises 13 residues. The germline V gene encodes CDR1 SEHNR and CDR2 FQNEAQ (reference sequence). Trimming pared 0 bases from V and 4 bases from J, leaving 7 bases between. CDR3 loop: CASSLASAYEQYF. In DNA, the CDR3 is TGTGCCAGCAGCTTAGCGAGCGCGTACGAGCAGTACTTC.